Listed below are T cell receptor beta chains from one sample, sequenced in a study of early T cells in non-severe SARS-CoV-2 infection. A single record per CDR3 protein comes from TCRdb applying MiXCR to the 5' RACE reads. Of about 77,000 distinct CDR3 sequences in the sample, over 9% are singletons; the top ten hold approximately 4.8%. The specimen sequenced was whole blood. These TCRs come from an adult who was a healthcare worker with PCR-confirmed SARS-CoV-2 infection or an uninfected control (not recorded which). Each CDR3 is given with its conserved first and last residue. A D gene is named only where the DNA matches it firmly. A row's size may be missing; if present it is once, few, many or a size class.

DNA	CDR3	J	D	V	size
TGTGCCAGCAGCTCCGGACAGGGGGGGTTCAATGAGCAGTTCTTC	CASSSGQGGFNEQFF	TRBJ2-1	TRBD1	TRBV7-7	many
TGTGCCACATGGCCCTCAGGGGGAGTACACGAGCAGTACTTC	CATWPSGGVHEQYF	TRBJ2-7	TRBD1	TRBV28	-
TGTGCCAGCAGCCCCCGGGCCCAGGGGCGTTCACCCCTCCACTTT	CASSPRAQGRSPLHF	TRBJ1-6	-	TRBV6-1	-
TGTGCCAGCAGCCCCCGAGCGGGAGGGGCGAGAAACATTCAGTACTTC	CASSPRAGGARNIQYF	TRBJ2-4	TRBD2	TRBV7-8	few
TGTGCCAGCAGCGTTGATAGGGCCGTAATCGTCGGGGAGCTGTTTTTT	CASSVDRAVIVGELFF	TRBJ2-2	-	TRBV9	many
TGTGCCAGCACCCGAACTAGCGGGGCCGTCTCCTACGAGCAGTACTTC	CASTRTSGAVSYEQYF	TRBJ2-7	TRBD2	TRBV6-1	few
TGTGCCAGCAGTTTATGGGGAGGCCGCAATCAGCCCCAGCATTTT	CASSLWGGRNQPQHF	TRBJ1-5	-	TRBV28	many
TGTGCCAGCAGCTCGACTCCCAATGAGCAGTTCTTC	CASSSTPNEQFF	TRBJ2-1	-	TRBV11-3	-
TGCAGTGCTAGAGATCCGGCGAAGACCTACGAGCAGTACTTC	CSARDPAKTYEQYF	TRBJ2-7	-	TRBV20-1	-
TGTGCCAGCAGTTATGACAGGTTGGCTCCTCAGCCCCAGCATTTT	CASSYDRLAPQPQHF	TRBJ1-5	-	TRBV5-4	few
TGTGCCAGCAGCTTACAGGCTTCCTACGAGCAGTACTTC	CASSLQASYEQYF	TRBJ2-7	-	TRBV5-4	-
TGTGCCAGCAGTCTTAGAGCTTCTTCGCCAGGAGCCACAGATACGCAGTATTTT	CASSLRASSPGATDTQYF	TRBJ2-3	-	TRBV6-5	-
TGCGCCAGCAGCTTGGGACTAGCGGGAGGCCCAGATACGCAGTATTTT	CASSLGLAGGPDTQYF	TRBJ2-3	TRBD2	TRBV5-1	-
TGTGCCAGCAGTGATCTGGGCGGGACAGCTGCCTACGAGCAGTACTTC	CASSDLGGTAAYEQYF	TRBJ2-7	-	TRBV6-1	many
TGTGCCAGCAGCTCGACGTGGGCTAATGAAAAACTGTTTTTT	CASSSTWANEKLFF	TRBJ1-4	-	TRBV7-2	many
TGTGCCAGCAGCACGAAAACTAGCGCCGGGGAGCTGTTTTTT	CASSTKTSAGELFF	TRBJ2-2	TRBD2	TRBV6-1	-
TGTGCCAGCAGTCTACCGGGACAGGGCAATCAGCCCCAGCATTTT	CASSLPGQGNQPQHF	TRBJ1-5	TRBD1	TRBV12-3/TRBV12-4	many
TGTGCCAGCAGCTTCATTGAAAGCTCCTACGAGCAGTACTTC	CASSFIESSYEQYF	TRBJ2-7	-	TRBV5-6	-